The sequence of this T cell receptor (beta chain) was determined in a study of shared clonotypes between healthy human individuals (dated by TCRdb to the early 2020s). As for the study more broadly: The cohort included three men and a couple of women between 18 and 49 years of age. Per donor, three plates each were used for CD4 naive and CD4 memory, two for CD8 naive, and one for CD8 memory. To estimate repertoire size and how much clonotype sharing occurs between individuals, the study deeply sequenced the blood TCR repertoires of roughly 5 healthy adults. Different laboratories and diverse techniques were used to prepare libraries and sequence TCR repertoires, to increase sequencing depth and limit assay-specific biases. Between about 0.85 and 10 billion PBMCs per donor were obtained by leukapheresis. The full study reports these points: Even with the large sequencing depth, rarefaction of the sorted-subset datasets indicated that sequencing was incomplete. Only blood was sampled, and tissue TCR repertoires likely differ from those in blood. Naive subsets generally had larger estimated clonotype richness than memory subsets did. Across a few donors, 5% to 6% of naive CD4, roughly 3.8% of naive CD8, around 2.5% of memory CD4, and about 0.44% of memory CD8 clonotypes were shared. Higher generation probabilities were observed for clonotypes shared by all four sorted-subset donors than for non-shared clonotypes. Because the study included a small number of donors, the genetic and exposure-history diversity represented was limited. Pairwise subsampling led to the expectation that sequencing depth would affect the degree of clonotype sharing among donors.

The donors were healthy, HIV-negative adults who had no recently reported acute infections or vaccinations. Every donor was a Caucasian adult residing in Nashville, Tennessee, USA. CD4+ T cells were enriched by magnetic negative selection, after which naive cells were positively selected on CD45RA and the negative fraction was taken as the memory subset. Blood was obtained by leukapheresis, after which PBMCs were separated by Ficoll-Histopaque density gradient centrifugation and cryopreserved in liquid nitrogen vapor phase. Purity and quantity of every magnetically sorted T cell population were checked by analytical flow cytometry. Genomic DNA was isolated from every sorted fraction and measured by UV absorbance on a Nanodrop 2000c. TCR CDR3 regions were amplified from genomic DNA by multiplex PCR using the deep immunoSEQ assay. Extracted genomic DNA from each cell subset was spread evenly across all wells of several immunoSEQ 96-well plates, with each plate serving as a replicate. Each replicate PCR for sorted subsets received roughly 200 ng genomic DNA, equal to tens of thousands of T cell genomes. Purified libraries were measured with a Qubit 3.0 fluorometer, size-checked on a Bioanalyzer 2100, and measured again with the KAPA Library Quantification kit. A separate single-read 150-cycle Illumina NextSeq 550 flow cell was used to sequence each immunoSEQ 96-well plate. On the authors' methods: The immunoSEQ output contained only junctional sequences without quality scores, so filtering could not match that applied to full-length reads. Sequences were annotated with PyIR, a Python wrapper for IgBLAST v1.9, using IMGT germline references to assign V/J genes and CDR3. Any read was removed if the V/J assignment was weak (E-value above 1e-6), the CDR3 was missing, or the read contained stop codons, out-of-frame junctions, or ambiguous translated residues. A V3J clonotype was defined by an identical inferred V gene, J gene, and CDR3 amino acid sequence. To compute the percentage overlap between repertoires, the number of shared unique clonotypes was divided by the size of the smaller repertoire. Three approaches were used to assess repertoire richness: RTK rarefaction, the Chao1 estimator, and Recon v2.1 estimates of unobserved clonotypes. Generation probabilities were computed with OLGA for all TCRbeta clonotypes obtained by the gDNA method from four donors. TCRdb provides this immuneACCESS table in a form limited to in-frame rearrangements. Some clones are lacking; in checked studies, under half of them reflect an unresolved V gene, and why the rest are absent is not known. Clone size and the V and J calls come from that table; the DNA yielded D and trimming. Counted in this sample were millions of clones; 85% to 95% of them appeared once. Of the sample, 0.39% is held by the ten largest clones.

For this clone: Its cognate antigen has yet to be identified. The record has no base qualities; no much larger clone is one base away.

Sequences KGHSH (CDR1) and LQKENI (CDR2) are obtained from the germline V gene. The CDR3 has 15 amino acids, counting the end cysteine and phenylalanine. The only DNA kept is the CDR3, 45 bases in frame from the first base. Trimming takes 3 bases off V and 8 bases off J; junction bases not matched to a gene: 10. The TCR comes from a man between 18 and 29 years old in good health. Some clones in this sample may be carry-over from other donors' samples. Sequences were obtained from naive CD4+ T cells from PBMCs. The cell subset or site label here, explained by the study, means: CD45RA+ positively selected. The chain couples TRBV18 to TRBJ2-1, and TRBD2 matches 7 of the central bases. The CDR3 amino acid sequence is: CASSPQGLRGDEQFF. The sequenced DNA: TGTGCCAGCTCACCCCAAGGCCTCCGGGGGGATGAGCAGTTCTTC.